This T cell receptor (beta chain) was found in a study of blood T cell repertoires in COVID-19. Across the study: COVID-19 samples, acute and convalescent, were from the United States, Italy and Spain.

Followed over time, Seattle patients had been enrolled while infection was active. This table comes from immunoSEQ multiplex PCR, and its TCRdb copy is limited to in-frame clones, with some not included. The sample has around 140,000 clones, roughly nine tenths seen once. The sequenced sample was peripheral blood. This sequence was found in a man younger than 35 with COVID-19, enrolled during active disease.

The DNA of the CDR3 is TGTGCCAGTAGTATTCGGACAGGGGGAGGCAATCAGCCCCAGCATTTT. It is translated as CASSIRTGGGNQPQHF. The chain links TRBV19 to TRBJ1-5; 10 nucleotides agree with TRBD1. From germline, CDR1 is LNHDA and CDR2 SQIVND (reference sequence). The CDR3 is made up of 16 amino acids. After removal of 3 bases from V and 2 bases from J, the junction contained 4 bases not matched to a gene.